The T cell receptor (beta chain) described here comes from a study of control samples from healthy donors and cancer patients. The data were produced by immunoSEQ multiplex PCR, yet TCRdb's version contains in-frame clones alone and is incomplete. The sample lists fewer than 25,000 clones; approximately 78% were seen once. The CDR3 spans 15 residues. The V gene lost 2 bases and the J gene lost 2 bases, with 13 bases spanning the gap. The V gene's germline CDR1 is SGHRS and CDR2 YFSETQ. The source of this sequence is a man older than 75 with head and neck cancer. The V call is TRBV5-1, the J call TRBJ2-5; D might be TRBD1 (6 bases). Source material: PBMCs. The DNA of the CDR3 is TGCGCCAGCAGCTTACTAGACGGGACACAAGAGACCCAGTACTTC. This encodes CASSLLDGTQETQYF.